Following are 20 T cell receptor beta chains from one sample sequenced in a study of cytomegalovirus exposure and HLA in healthy donors. Vbeta (60) and Jbeta (13) primers were used in the PCR. TCRdb keeps only in-frame clones here, not all; method: immunoSEQ multiplex PCR. The table lists more than 200,000 clones, approximately 70% of them singletons. The sample was PBMCs. The receptors were gathered from a man aged 35-49 years in good health and CMV-seropositive.

The V gene is TRBV15, the J gene TRBJ2-5; D might be TRBD2 (5 bases). The CDR3 contains 16 residues. The V gene lost 3 bases and the J gene lost 1 base, with 15 bases spanning the gap. CDR1 is LNHNV and CDR2 is YYDKDF in the germline V gene (reference sequence). CDR3 DNA sequence: TGTGCCACCAGCAGGGGCGAGGGTGGGTCCCAAGAGACCCAGTACTTC. It codes for CATSRGEGGSQETQYF.

This chain uses TRBV11-2 with TRBJ2-7, with 7 bases identical to TRBD1. In germline, CDR1 is SGHAT, CDR2 FQNNGV. The CDR3 totals 13 residues. Unmatched junction bases numbered 2, after V lost 3 bases and J lost 3 bases. CDR3 bases: TGTGCCAGCAGCTTGGGACAGAACTACGAGCAGTACTTC. It is translated as CASSLGQNYEQYF.

The genes are TRBV5-1 and TRBJ1-2; 8 bases are shared with TRBD1. The CDR3 covers 16 residues. The J segment lost 3 bases and the V segment lost 4 bases, leaving 11 bases of the junction unmatched. Germline V gene data show CDR1 as SGHRS and CDR2 as YFSETQ. CDR3: CASSPRGQGGHYGYTF. DNA of the CDR3: TGCGCCAGCAGCCCGAGAGGACAGGGCGGTCACTATGGCTACACCTTC.

J is TRBJ2-5 and V is TRBV10-3, with D perhaps TRBD2 (6 bases). The V end lost 2 bases, the J end lost 5 bases, and 21 bases lay between the germline ends. Germline values: CDR1 ENHRY, CDR2 SYGVKD. The CDR3 sequence is 17 residues long. CDR3 region: CAISERGGATDGETQYF. In DNA, the CDR3 is TGTGCCATCAGTGAGAGGGGCGGGGCTACCGACGGGGAGACCCAGTACTTC.

V and J are TRBV5-6 and TRBJ1-1, with D maybe TRBD1 (5 bases). Per the germline V gene, CDR1 is SGHDT and CDR2 is YYEEEE. V shed 0 bases and J shed 0 bases, with 9 bases lying between them. This CDR3 has 15 residues. The CDR3 bases are TGTGCCAGCAGCTTGGAGGGGCTGATGAACACTGAAGCTTTCTTT. Its protein is CASSLEGLMNTEAFF.

The chain recombines TRBV6-1 with TRBJ1-5, with D maybe TRBD1 (5 bases). There are 13 residues in the CDR3. Germline CDR1 and CDR2: MNHNS and SASEGT. V shed 8 bases and J shed 2 bases, with 10 bases lying between them. In DNA form, the CDR3 reads TGTGCCAGCCGAGACAGTCGCAATCAGCCCCAGCATTTT. Protein sequence: CASRDSRNQPQHF.

This clone has only one observation. The chain couples TRBV7-3 to TRBJ2-1; 11 positions agree with TRBD2. V was clipped by 5 bases and J by 2 bases; unmatched bases: 5. CDR1 and CDR2 from the germline V gene are SGHTA and FQGTGA. CDR3 size: 16 residues. The CDR3 bases are TGTGCCAGCAGCCCCTTAGCGGGGGGGACCTACAATGAGCAGTTCTTC. Translation: CASSPLAGGTYNEQFF.

This clone turned up a few times. The rearrangement uses TRBV10-3 and TRBJ1-2, with a possible D match to TRBD1 (6 bases). V lost 4 bases to trimming and J lost 5 bases, with 8 bases between them. The CDR3 sequence is 12 residues long. CDR1 and CDR2 from the germline V gene are ENHRY and SYGVKD. The CDR3 DNA reads as TGTGCCATCAGTGGGCAGGGGTATGGCTACACCTTC. It yields the protein CAISGQGYGYTF.

The CDR3 sequence: CASSPSGTGDTGELFF. Here the CDR3 DNA reads TGTGCCAGCAGCCCATCCGGGACAGGGGACACCGGGGAGCTGTTTTTT. The genes are TRBV6-6 and TRBJ2-2, with 10 bases lining up with TRBD1. The trim removed 6 bases at V and 3 bases at J, leaving 7 bases unmatched. CDR1 and CDR2 (germline): MNHNY, SVGAGI (reference sequence). The CDR3 has 16 residues.

The CDR3 DNA follows: TGTGCCAGCAGCCAGCAGGGGATGTATGAGAATGAGCAGTTCTTC. Its protein product is CASSQQGMYENEQFF. The chain carries TRBV6-6 and TRBJ2-1; maybe TRBD1 (6 bases). The germline CDR1 and CDR2 sequences are MNHNY and SVGAGI (reference sequence). Between the trimmed V and J ends, which lost 6 bases and 7 bases, there was a span of 19 bases. The CDR3 contains 15 residues.

This chain uses TRBV28 with TRBJ1-1; 7 bases agree with TRBD1. The CDR3 is made up of 14 amino acids. Germline CDR1 is MDHEN and CDR2 is SYDVKM. The ends lost 2 bases at V and 6 bases at J; junction bases unmatched: 6. The CDR3 spells CASSLITGEAEAFF. The CDR3 nucleotides are TGTGCCAGCAGTTTAATAACAGGGGAGGCTGAAGCTTTCTTT.

CDR3 protein: CASSFGGEDYEQYF. CDR3 coding DNA: TGTGCCAGCAGCTTCGGGGGGGAAGACTACGAGCAGTACTTC. The chain uses TRBV7-9 and TRBJ2-7, with 8 bases fitting TRBD2. The germline V gene has CDR1 SEHNR and CDR2 FQNEAQ (reference sequence). The CDR3 covers 14 residues. After removal of 3 bases from V and 3 bases from J, the junction contained 4 bases not matched to a gene.

This clone turned up a few times. J is TRBJ2-1 and V is TRBV7-3; 13 bases fit TRBD2. CDR1 and CDR2 (germline): SGHTA, FQGTGA. There are 17 residues in the CDR3. The trim removed 5 bases at V and 5 bases at J, leaving 9 bases unmatched. CDR3 residues: CASSPRTSGGLDNEQFF. The CDR3 DNA follows: TGTGCCAGCAGCCCCCGGACTAGCGGGGGCCTAGACAATGAGCAGTTCTTC.

The chain has TRBV2 and TRBJ1-6; D is undetermined. The CDR3 spans 14 residues. V lost 3 bases and J 7 bases, leaving 10 bases between the germline ends. Looked up from germline, CDR1 is SNHLY and CDR2 is FYNNEI. CDR3: CASSDGYSNSPLHF. In nucleotides, the CDR3 is TGTGCCAGCAGTGACGGTTACAGCAATTCACCCCTCCACTTT.

The J gene is TRBJ2-6, the V gene TRBV28; tentative D call: TRBD2 (5 bases). Germline lookup yields CDR1 MDHEN and CDR2 SYDVKM. Between the trimmed V and J ends, which lost 5 bases and 0 bases, there was a span of 20 bases. CDR3 length: 19 residues. Written as DNA, the CDR3 is TGTGCCAGCAGTCCAAGGGCGGGCAGGTCAGGCTCTGGGGCCAACGTCCTGACTTTC. Translated, it gives CASSPRAGRSGSGANVLTF.

This clone appeared a single time. The chain employs TRBV4-2 and TRBJ2-3, with D maybe TRBD2 (5 bases). Per the germline V gene, CDR1 is LGHNA and CDR2 is YNFKEQ. Between the trimmed V and J ends, which lost 0 bases and 11 bases, there was a span of 24 bases. The CDR3 has 17 amino acids. CDR3: CASSQDLRAHTPREQYF. The CDR3 DNA sequence: TGTGCCAGCAGCCAAGATTTGAGGGCTCACACACCACGAGAGCAGTATTTT.

The table lists this clone with a few counts. The chain combines TRBV5-1 with TRBJ1-1; D possibly corresponds to TRBD1 (5 bases). The V gene's germline CDR1 is SGHRS and CDR2 YFSETQ. V shed 0 bases and J shed 6 bases, with 12 bases lying between them. The CDR3 runs to 14 residues. The CDR3 DNA follows: TGCGCCAGCAGCTTGGGGACACCAACAGCTGAAGCTTTCTTT. Translating gives CASSLGTPTAEAFF.

V gene TRBV5-4 combines with J gene TRBJ1-2; D perhaps matches TRBD1 (5 bases). The germline V gene has CDR1 SGHNT and CDR2 YYREEE (reference sequence). This CDR3 has 14 amino acids. The V and J ends lost 1 base and 5 bases respectively, with 12 bases between them. CDR3 nucleotide sequence: TGTGCCAGCAGCTTGTCCGGGGAGGGGTATGGCTACACCTTC. The encoded protein is CASSLSGEGYGYTF.

The chain recombines TRBV7-9 with TRBJ1-4, with 7 bases lining up with TRBD1. The CDR3 contains 14 residues. CDR1 and CDR2 (germline): SEHNR, FQNEAQ (reference sequence). V lost 3 bases to trimming and J lost 8 bases; unmatched junction nucleotides: 6. DNA for the CDR3: TGTGCCAGCAGCTTTACTACAGGGGAGGAAAAACTGTTTTTT. This encodes CASSFTTGEEKLFF.

This clone was counted ten times or more. One end of the junction is discordant with germline, which a read error may explain. This chain connects TRBV9 to TRBJ2-2, with a possible D match to TRBD1 (5 bases). CDR1 and CDR2 (germline): SGDLS, YYNGEE. This CDR3 has 16 amino acids. The CDR3 DNA follows: TGTGCCAGCAGCCCTATGGGTGGGGCAGGGTCCGGAGAGCTGTTTTTT. This sequence encodes CASSPMGGAGSGELFF.